The TCR beta chain described here comes from a study of blood T cell repertoires in COVID-19. Study information: Samples representing acute and convalescent COVID-19 were sourced from the United States, Italy and Spain. PBMCs, B-cell-depleted T cells, or T cells provided the cDNA or gDNA that made up the material.

As handled by the study authors: From reference gene primer amplification, estimates of nucleated cell counts were derived. Assay: immunoSEQ multiplex PCR; the TCRdb copy retains only in-frame clones and omits some. D and trimming come from the DNA, and the V and J calls and clone size come from that table. The sample carries about 280,000 clones, approximately 85% recorded once. Germline V CDR1 and CDR2: MNHNS, SASEGT. The junction had 4 bases not matched to a gene; V was cut back by 2 bases and J by 4 bases. The CDR3 is 14 amino acids. This chain links TRBV6-1 with TRBJ1-2, with 7 bases identical to TRBD1. Source material: peripheral blood. The TCR originated in a human donor in a cohort sampled during active COVID-19. CDR3 sequence reads: CASSERQGTYGYTF. The CDR3 nucleotides read TGTGCCAGCAGTGAAAGACAGGGAACCTATGGCTACACCTTC.